The 14 T cell receptor beta chains presented below share a single source sample, sequenced in a study of blood T cells in healthy people across ages. A sample-barcoded 5' primer and a J-beta primer mix were used in a second PCR of about 7 to 11 cycles. Each CDR3 protein is one row after TCRdb ran MiXCR on the 5' RACE reads. The sample holds 630,000 or so distinct CDR3 sequences, 32% seen once. Specimen: blood. Receptors originate from a woman older than 75 in good health.

This clonotype has ten or more counts. The chain recombines TRBV5-6 with TRBJ1-2; 10 bases match TRBD1. The CDR3 is made up of 14 amino acids. Germline V gene data show CDR1 as SGHDT and CDR2 as YYEEEE. V was pared by 4 bases and J by 8 bases, with 8 bases of the junction left unmatched. CDR3: CASSTGTGVQGYTF. CDR3 nucleotide sequence: TGTGCCAGCAGCACCGGGACAGGGGTCCAGGGCTACACCTTC.

Concerning this clonotype itself: A much more abundant neighbour one base away suggests this may be a read error. This chain links TRBV6-6 with TRBJ1-2, with D possibly matching TRBD1 (6 bases). This CDR3 is 14 amino acids long. Germline V CDR1 and CDR2: MNHNY, SVGAGI (reference sequence). CDR3 region: CAGSYLLNREGYTF. The DNA of the CDR3 is TGTGCCGGCAGTTACCTATTAAACAGGGAGGGCTACACCTTC.

The gene calls are TRBV18 and TRBJ1-5; 8 bases match TRBD1. V dropped 5 bases and J dropped 2; count of bases not matched to a gene: 5. The CDR3 consists of 15 residues. Looked up from germline, CDR1 is KGHSH and CDR2 is LQKENI. The CDR3 loop is CASSGTTGGNQPQHF. As DNA, the CDR3 is TGTGCCAGCTCAGGTACGACAGGGGGCAATCAGCCCCAGCATTTT.

A note on this clonotype: This clone may be a read error of a much larger clone one base away. The chain couples TRBV6-1 to TRBJ2-1; no definite D call. This CDR3 contains 15 residues. Trimming stripped 2 bases from V and 2 bases from J, with 10 bases between. CDR1 and CDR2 from the germline V gene are MNHNS and SASEGT. The DNA of the CDR3 is TGTGCCAGCAGTGAACGGCTTATAGCCTACAATGAGCAGTTCTTC. It yields the protein CASSERLIAYNEQFF.

The J gene is TRBJ1-3, the V gene TRBV12-3 or TRBV12-4, with 8 bases lining up with TRBD1. CDR3 length equals 17 residues. V shed 6 bases, J shed 0 bases, and the junction held 10 bases outside the gene matches. The CDR3 sequence is CASSSGWTGSSGNTIYF. In DNA, the CDR3 is TGTGCCAGCAGCTCGGGGTGGACAGGGAGCTCTGGAAACACCATATATTTT.

This clonotype was observed at least ten times. The gene calls are TRBV29-1 and TRBJ1-4; 8 bases line up with TRBD1. This CDR3 is built from 11 residues. Germline V gene sequence: CDR1 SQVTM, CDR2 ANQGSEA. CDR3 nucleotide sequence: TGCAACGCCCGACAGGGGGAAAAACTGTTTTTT. Encoded protein: CNARQGEKLFF.

This clonotype has at least ten counts. The chain is built from TRBV9 and TRBJ2-1, with D tentatively TRBD2 (5 bases). Germline CDR1 SGDLS, CDR2 YYNGEE. CDR3 length: 14 amino acids. Trimming removed 4 bases at V and 9 bases at J, with 17 bases between. In nucleotides, the CDR3 is TGTGCCAGCAGCAAAACCGCGGGCGAAAGTGAGCAGTTCTTC. It yields the protein CASSKTAGESEQFF.

In regard to this clonotype: This may be a read error: a much more frequent sequence differs by one nucleotide. This chain uses TRBV7-2 with TRBJ2-5; TRBD1 matches at 8 bases. The last part of the DNA fits TRBJ2-7 better; the J call may be wrong. The germline CDR1 and CDR2 sequences are SGHTA and FQGNSA. This CDR3 is 14 amino acids long. The CDR3 DNA reads as TGTGCCAGCAGCTTCACGACAGGGGCCTACGAGCAGTACTTC. This codes for CASSFTTGAYEQYF.

This clonotype occurred many times. CDR3 sequence reads: CASSATRGYTDTQYF. The CDR3 DNA reads as TGTGCCAGCAGTGCCACCCGGGGATACACAGATACGCAGTATTTT. The gene calls are TRBV25-1 and TRBJ2-3, with a possible D match to TRBD2 (5 bases). Trimming pared 4 bases from V and 2 bases from J, leaving 13 bases between. The length of the CDR3 is 15 residues. The germline V gene has CDR1 MGHDK and CDR2 SYGVNS.

This clonotype was found many times. The chain combines TRBV10-2 with TRBJ2-7; no reliable D call. The germline gives CDR1 WSHSY, CDR2 SAAADI. This CDR3 spans 13 amino acids. Trimming took 5 bases from V and 5 from J, leaving 13 bases between them. CDR3 sequence (DNA): TGCGCCAGCAGTCCCGTTCGCCGGAACGAGCAGTACTTC. It yields the protein CASSPVRRNEQYF.

This clonotype was detected a few times. The chain joins TRBV20-1 to TRBJ1-5; D uncertain. The CDR3 consists of 12 residues. CDR1 is DFQATT and CDR2 is SNEGSKA in the germline V gene (reference sequence). V lost 6 bases and J 6 bases, leaving 12 bases between the germline ends. CDR3 sequence (DNA): TGCAGTGCAGGCAGGTGGGGTCAGCCCCAGCATTTT. Protein product: CSAGRWGQPQHF.

At least ten counts were recorded for this clonotype. Here the CDR3 reads CATMGGARGYTF. In DNA form, the CDR3 reads TGTGCCACAATGGGGGGGGCGCGTGGCTACACCTTC. The rearrangement uses TRBV6-5 and TRBJ1-2, with D possibly TRBD1 on 6 matching bases. Deletions cut 10 bases from V and 7 bases from J, with 16 bases between. CDR1 is MNHEY and CDR2 is SVGAGI in the germline V gene. The CDR3 spans 12 residues.

The V call is TRBV7-2, the J call TRBJ2-5; no clear D gene. The ends were cut back, 5 bases at V and 2 bases at J, with 12 bases in the middle. CDR3 length equals 14 residues. Germline V CDR1 and CDR2: SGHTA, FQGNSA. Written as DNA, the CDR3 is TGTGCCAGCAGCCCTAATATGGGACAAGAGACCCAGTACTTC. Translating gives CASSPNMGQETQYF.

This clonotype occurred a few times. A much more abundant neighbour one base away suggests this may be a read error. The chain uses TRBV10-3 and TRBJ2-7; TRBD1 is a possible D gene (7 bases). Germline V gene lookup returns CDR1 ENHRY and CDR2 SYGVKD. Trimming took off 7 bases at V and 4 bases at J, with 17 bases between the two ends. The CDR3 is 14 residues long. The CDR3 region has the DNA TGTGCCATCACTGGACAGGCGGGATGTTACGAGCAGTACTTC. Its protein product is CAITGQAGCYEQYF.